This TCR beta chain was sequenced during a study of response to subunit inactivated influenza vaccine. Whole-study results and caveats: Authors suggested that a seasonal influenza vaccination recruits few new T cells each time.

This clonotype was counted between two and nine times. Its antigen is unknown. V dropped 5 bases and J dropped 1; count of bases not matched to a gene: 4. CDR1 DFQATT and CDR2 SNEGSKA come from the germline V gene (reference sequence). The CDR3 extends over 13 amino acids. Each CDR3 protein is one row after TCRdb ran MiXCR on the RT-PCR reads. This table holds over 800,000 distinct CDR3 sequences, about 20% found once. The TCR was taken from a man aged 50 or older who received an inactivated influenza vaccine. The V and J genes are TRBV20-1 and TRBJ1-1; 7 bases line up with TRBD1. The input for sequencing was PBMCs from blood, taken less than 6 days after vaccination. CDR3 amino acids: CSALGQTNTEAFF. For the CDR3, the DNA is TGCAGTGCTTTGGGACAGACGAACACTGAAGCTTTCTTT.